The present entry profiles one T cell receptor beta chain with its context. These data come from a study of T cell changes during pregnancy in multiple sclerosis. Some clones are missing from TCRdb's copy, which holds only in-frame ones; the method was immunoSEQ multiplex PCR. The top ten hold about 2% of the sample, which has approximately 70,000 clones, just under 95% seen once. The sequenced sample was peripheral blood, obtained in the second trimester of pregnancy. The TCR sequence derives from a female donor with multiple sclerosis, enrolled in a pregnancy study.

The CDR3: CASSQQDQPQHF. CDR3 nucleotides: TGTGCCAGCAGTCAACAGGATCAGCCCCAGCATTTT. The chain employs TRBV2 and TRBJ1-5; maybe TRBD1 (5 bases). Trimming took off 5 bases at V and 5 bases at J, with 7 bases between the two ends. The CDR3 covers 12 residues. Per the germline V gene, CDR1 is SNHLY and CDR2 is FYNNEI.